This T cell receptor beta chain appears in the sequencing data of a study of memory CD4+ T cells and cytomegalovirus serostatus. Overall study: Healthy Belgian adult donors included roughly ten CMV-positive and some 23 CMV-negative people. Study-wide results and caveats: The CMV-associated TCR signature appears largely within the CD4+ memory repertoire. CD4+ memory repertoires contained about two fifths of the roughly 160 reported CMV TCRbeta sequences.

Clones were sequenced by immunoSEQ multiplex PCR, and TCRdb holds only the in-frame ones, with some missing. This sample has 40,000 to 55,000 clones, with 75% to 85% found just once. The CDR3 consists of 15 residues. The V end lost 3 bases, the J end lost 2 bases, and 13 bases lay between the germline ends. From germline, CDR1 is SGDLS and CDR2 YYNGEE. About this clone: The antigen remains undetermined.

The sort gate was single viable CD3+CD4+CD8-CD45RO+ cells for memory CD4+ T cells. Donors' CMV status reflects serum IgG against pp150, pp28, p38, p52. The sequencing sample was made of memory CD4+ T cells from blood. The chain recombines TRBV9 with TRBJ2-3; D possibly corresponds to TRBD2 (6 bases). This clonotype was sampled from an adult in good health and CMV-seronegative. The CDR3 sequence: CASSERLGVTDTQYF. CDR3 DNA sequence: TGTGCCAGCAGCGAACGACTAGGGGTCACAGATACGCAGTATTTT.